This TCR beta chain derives from a study of shared clonotypes between healthy human individuals (TCRdb year 2020). Some background on the complete study: A couple of women and three men aged 18 to 49 years were included in the cohort. For each donor, three plates each were used for CD4 naive and CD4 memory, two plates were used for CD8 naive, and one plate was used for CD8 memory. Leukapheresis yielded between about 0.8 and 8.9 billion PBMCs per donor. To estimate repertoire size and how much clonotype sharing occurs between individuals, the study deeply sequenced the blood TCR repertoires of roughly 5 healthy adults. Different laboratories and diverse techniques were used to prepare libraries and sequence TCR repertoires, to increase sequencing depth and limit assay-specific biases. Overall study results and their limits: Sharing across a few donors was observed for approximately 5% of naive CD4, 3% to 4% of naive CD8, around 2.5% of memory CD4, and about 0.4% of memory CD8 clonotypes. Clonotypes shared by all four sorted-subset donors showed higher generation probabilities than non-shared clonotypes. Rarefaction of sorted-subset datasets indicated incomplete sequencing despite the large sequencing depth. Pairwise subsampling indicated that sequencing depth was expected to affect the degree of clonotype sharing among donors. Because the study included only a small number of donors, the genetic and exposure-history diversity represented was limited. Sampling was restricted to blood, and TCR repertoires in tissues likely differ from the TCR repertoires found in blood. Estimated clonotype richness was generally larger for naive than for memory subsets.

The donors were healthy, HIV-negative adults who had no recently reported acute infections or vaccinations. Every donor was a Caucasian adult residing in Nashville, Tennessee, USA. The CD8 memory samples were a combination of magnetically selected CD45RO+ cells and CCR7-negative CD45RA+ effector memory (TemRA) cells. Blood was obtained by leukapheresis, after which PBMCs were separated by Ficoll-Histopaque density gradient centrifugation and cryopreserved in liquid nitrogen vapor phase. Analytical flow cytometry was used to check the purity and quantity of every magnetically sorted T cell population. Each sorted fraction had its genomic DNA isolated and then quantified by UV absorbance on a Nanodrop 2000c. About this clone itself: The antigen it recognizes is unknown. It has no much larger one-base neighbor in the sample; base qualities were not kept.

Using the deep immunoSEQ assay, TCR CDR3 regions were amplified from genomic DNA by multiplex PCR. Genomic DNA extracted from each cell subset was distributed evenly over all wells of several immunoSEQ 96-well plates, and each plate served as one replicate. For sorted subsets, each replicate PCR was loaded with about 0.2 ug genomic DNA, equivalent to 25,000 to 35,000 T cell genomes. Purified libraries were quantified with a Qubit 3.0 fluorometer, sized on a Bioanalyzer 2100, and re-quantified with the KAPA Library Quantification kit. Each immunoSEQ 96-well plate was sequenced on its own single-read 150-cycle Illumina NextSeq 550 flow cell. The study's own analysis went as follows. Because the immunoSEQ output held only junctional sequences and lacked quality scores, the filtering could not match the filtering applied to full-length reads. Sequences were annotated with PyIR, a Python wrapper for IgBLAST v1.9, using IMGT germline references to assign V/J genes and CDR3. Reads with weak V/J assignments (E-value above 1e-6), missing CDR3, stop codons, out-of-frame junctions, or ambiguous translated residues were removed. V3J clonotypes were defined as sequences sharing the same inferred V gene, J gene, and CDR3 amino acid sequence. Percentage overlap between repertoires was computed as shared unique clonotypes divided by the size of the smaller repertoire. Richness of each repertoire was evaluated using RTK rarefaction, the Chao1 estimator, and Recon v2.1 estimates of unobserved clonotypes. Generation probabilities were computed with OLGA for all TCRbeta clonotypes obtained by the gDNA method from four donors. TCRdb re-hosts the immuneACCESS table, in-frame sequences only. Its copies lack some clones; in the studies checked, an unresolved V gene accounts for under half of them, and the cause for the rest is not known. The D gene and trimming were derived from the DNA, and the V and J assignments and clone size from that table. The sample table shows about 380,000 clones, and around 96% are seen once. Around 0.29% of the sample goes to the ten largest clones.

The sample consisted of memory CD8+ T cells sorted from blood. Explained via the paper, the cell subset or site label denotes: CD45RO+ cells pooled with CCR7-negative TemRA cells. The sequence came from a man aged 30-40 years in good health.

Here is the DNA: TGTGCCAGCTTGATTCTAGCGGGACTCGAGCAGTACTTC. Its amino acids are CASLILAGLEQYF. The sequence links TRBV2 to TRBJ2-7; the junction holds 9 bases that match TRBD2. The germline V gene gives CDR1 as SNHLY and CDR2 as FYNNEI. Trimming takes 8 bases off V and 6 bases off J; junction bases not matched to a gene: 8. Spanning cysteine to phenylalanine, the CDR3 consists of 13 amino acids. Only the CDR3 region is kept as DNA, spanning 39 bases read in frame from base 1.